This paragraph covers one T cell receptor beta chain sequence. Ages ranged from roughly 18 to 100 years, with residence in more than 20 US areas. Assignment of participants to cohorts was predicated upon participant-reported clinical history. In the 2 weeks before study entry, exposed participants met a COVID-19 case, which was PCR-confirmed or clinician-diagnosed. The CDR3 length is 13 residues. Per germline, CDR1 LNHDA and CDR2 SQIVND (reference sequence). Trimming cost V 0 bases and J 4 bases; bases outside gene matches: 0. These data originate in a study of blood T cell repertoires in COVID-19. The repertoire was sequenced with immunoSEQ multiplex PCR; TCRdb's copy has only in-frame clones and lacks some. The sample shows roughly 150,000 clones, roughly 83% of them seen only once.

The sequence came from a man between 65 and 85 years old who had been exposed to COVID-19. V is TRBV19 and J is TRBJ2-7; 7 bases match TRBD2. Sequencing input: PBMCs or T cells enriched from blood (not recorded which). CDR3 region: CASSIDSGYEQYF. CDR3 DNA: TGTGCCAGTAGTATAGATAGCGGGTACGAGCAGTACTTC.